The entry below describes one TCR beta chain. This entry comes from a study of T cell changes during pregnancy in multiple sclerosis. Germline CDR1 SGHNT, CDR2 YENEEA. J was trimmed by 4 bases and V by 1 base; bases with no gene match: 3. The CDR3 spans 15 residues. Assay used: immunoSEQ multiplex PCR; TCRdb lists only in-frame clones, some missing. The sample has around 110,000 clones, 91% seen once; the top ten hold roughly 1.6%. This chain connects TRBV11-3 to TRBJ2-1, with 8 bases identical to TRBD1. This TCR came from a female donor with multiple sclerosis, enrolled in a pregnancy study. The source was peripheral blood, collected before pregnancy. CDR3 nucleotides: TGTGCCAGCAGCTTAGGGGGACAGGTGTACAATGAGCAGTTCTTC. Translated: CASSLGGQVYNEQFF.